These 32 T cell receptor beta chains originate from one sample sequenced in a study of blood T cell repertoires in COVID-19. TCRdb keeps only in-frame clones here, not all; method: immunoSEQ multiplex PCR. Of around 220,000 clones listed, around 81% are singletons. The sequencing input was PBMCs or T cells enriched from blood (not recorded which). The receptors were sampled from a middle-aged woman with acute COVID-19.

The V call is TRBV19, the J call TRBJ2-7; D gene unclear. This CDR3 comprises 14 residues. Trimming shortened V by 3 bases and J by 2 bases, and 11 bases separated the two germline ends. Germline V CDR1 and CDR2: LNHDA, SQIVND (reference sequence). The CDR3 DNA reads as TGTGCCAGTAGTATGACTTCTGGTACCTACGAGCAGTACTTC. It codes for CASSMTSGTYEQYF.

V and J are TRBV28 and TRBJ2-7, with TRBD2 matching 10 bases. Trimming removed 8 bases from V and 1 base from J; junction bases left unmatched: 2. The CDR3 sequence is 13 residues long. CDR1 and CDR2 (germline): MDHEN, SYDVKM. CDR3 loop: CASVAGGSYEQYF. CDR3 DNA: TGTGCCAGCGTAGCGGGAGGATCCTACGAGCAGTACTTC.

Here the CDR3 reads CASIAPSGGSYGYTF. The CDR3 DNA reads as TGTGCCAGCATTGCACCCTCGGGAGGTAGCTATGGCTACACCTTC. V gene TRBV6-5 combines with J gene TRBJ1-2; D unresolved. Between the trimmed V and J ends, which lost 7 bases and 4 bases, there was a span of 19 bases. Germline loops: CDR1 MNHEY, CDR2 SVGAGI. The CDR3 length is 15 residues.

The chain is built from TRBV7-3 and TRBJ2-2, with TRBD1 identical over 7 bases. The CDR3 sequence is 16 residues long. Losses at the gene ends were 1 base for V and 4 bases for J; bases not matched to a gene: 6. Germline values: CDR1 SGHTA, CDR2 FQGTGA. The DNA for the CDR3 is TGTGCCAGCAGCTTAAATACAGGGGTGCCCACCGGGGAGCTGTTTTTT. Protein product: CASSLNTGVPTGELFF. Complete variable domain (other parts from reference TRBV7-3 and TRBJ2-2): GAGVSQTPSNKVTEKGKYVELRCDPISGHTALYWYRQSLGQGPEFLIYFQGTGAADDSGLPNDRFFAVRPEGSVSTLKIQRTERGDSAVYLCASSLNTGVPTGELFFGEGSRLTVL.

Written as DNA, the CDR3 is TGTGCCAGCAGCTTAGTTCCCCCAGAGACTAGCGGGAATTATGATGAGCAGTTCTTC. Protein product: CASSLVPPETSGNYDEQFF. V gene TRBV7-6 combines with J gene TRBJ2-1, with 11 bases matching TRBD2. The V gene end was trimmed by 1 base and the J gene end by 8 bases; junction bases not matched to a gene: 16. This CDR3 is 19 amino acids long. Germline CDR1 reads SGHVS; CDR2 reads FNYEAQ.

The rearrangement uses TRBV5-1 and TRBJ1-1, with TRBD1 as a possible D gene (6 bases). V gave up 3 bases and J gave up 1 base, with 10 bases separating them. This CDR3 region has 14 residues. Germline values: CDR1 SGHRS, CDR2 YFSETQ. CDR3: CASSSQGTNTEAFF. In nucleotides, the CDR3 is TGCGCCAGCAGCTCACAGGGCACGAACACTGAAGCTTTCTTT.

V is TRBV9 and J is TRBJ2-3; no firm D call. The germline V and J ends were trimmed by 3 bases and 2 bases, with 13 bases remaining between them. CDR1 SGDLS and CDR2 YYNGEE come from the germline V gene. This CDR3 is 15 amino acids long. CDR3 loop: CASSGLNPDTDTQYF. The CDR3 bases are TGTGCCAGCAGCGGACTGAACCCAGACACAGATACGCAGTATTTT.

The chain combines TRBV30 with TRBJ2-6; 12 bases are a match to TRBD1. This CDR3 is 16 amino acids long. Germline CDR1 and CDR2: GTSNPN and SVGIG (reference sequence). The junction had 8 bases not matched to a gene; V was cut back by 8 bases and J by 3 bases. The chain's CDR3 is CARGTGGGYGANVLTF. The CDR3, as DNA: TGTGCCAGAGGGACAGGGGGCGGATATGGGGCCAACGTCCTGACTTTC. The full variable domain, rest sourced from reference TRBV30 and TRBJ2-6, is SQTIHQWPATLVQPVGSPLSLECTVEGTSNPNLYWYRQAAGRGLQLLFYSVGIGQISSEVPQNLSASRPQDRQFILSSKKLLLSDSGFYLCARGTGGGYGANVLTFGAGSRLTVL.

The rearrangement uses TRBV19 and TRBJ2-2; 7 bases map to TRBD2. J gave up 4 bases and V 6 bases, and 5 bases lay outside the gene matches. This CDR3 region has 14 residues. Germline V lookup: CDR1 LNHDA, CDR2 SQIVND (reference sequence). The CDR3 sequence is CASRGGSFTGELFF. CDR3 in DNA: TGTGCCAGTAGGGGCGGGAGTTTCACCGGGGAGCTGTTTTTT.

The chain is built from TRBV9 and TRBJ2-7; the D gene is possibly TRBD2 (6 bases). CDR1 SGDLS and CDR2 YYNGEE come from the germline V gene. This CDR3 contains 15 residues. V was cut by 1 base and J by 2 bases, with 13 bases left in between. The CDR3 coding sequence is TGTGCCAGCAGCGTACTCCCCGGGGGTACCTACGAGCAGTACTTC. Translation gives CASSVLPGGTYEQYF. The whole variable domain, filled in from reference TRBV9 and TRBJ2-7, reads DSGVTQTPKHLITATGQRVTLRCSPRSGDLSVYWYQQSLDQGLQFLIQYYNGEERAKGNILERFSAQQFPDLHSELNLSSLELGDSALYFCASSVLPGGTYEQYFGPGTRLTVT.

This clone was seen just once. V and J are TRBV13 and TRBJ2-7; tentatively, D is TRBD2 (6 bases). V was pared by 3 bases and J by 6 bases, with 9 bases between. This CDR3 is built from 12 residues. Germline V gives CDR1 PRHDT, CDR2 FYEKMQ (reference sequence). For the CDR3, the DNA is TGTGCCAGCAGCTTGCGGGATCCCGAGCAGTACTTC. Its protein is CASSLRDPEQYF.

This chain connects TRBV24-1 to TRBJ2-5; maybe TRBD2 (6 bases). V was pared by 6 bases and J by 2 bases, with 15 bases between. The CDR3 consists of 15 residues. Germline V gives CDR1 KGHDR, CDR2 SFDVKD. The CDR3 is CATSRRDGIQETQYF. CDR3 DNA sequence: TGTGCCACCAGTCGGCGGGACGGGATACAAGAGACCCAGTACTTC.

The CDR3, as DNA: TGTGCCAGCAGCTTAGCCCATCTAGCGGGGGGGAATGAGCAGTTCTTC. Protein sequence: CASSLAHLAGGNEQFF. The rearrangement links TRBV11-2 to TRBJ2-1, with TRBD2 identical over 12 bases. Germline V gives CDR1 SGHAT, CDR2 FQNNGV. This CDR3 is built from 16 residues. The ends lost 1 base at V and 7 bases at J; junction bases unmatched: 5.

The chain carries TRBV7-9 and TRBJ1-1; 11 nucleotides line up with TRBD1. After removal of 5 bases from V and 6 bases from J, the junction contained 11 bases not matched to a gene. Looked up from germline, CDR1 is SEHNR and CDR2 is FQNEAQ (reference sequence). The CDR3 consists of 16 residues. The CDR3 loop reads CASSELSGTGGAEAFF. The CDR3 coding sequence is TGTGCCAGCAGCGAGCTGTCCGGGACAGGGGGTGCTGAAGCTTTCTTT.

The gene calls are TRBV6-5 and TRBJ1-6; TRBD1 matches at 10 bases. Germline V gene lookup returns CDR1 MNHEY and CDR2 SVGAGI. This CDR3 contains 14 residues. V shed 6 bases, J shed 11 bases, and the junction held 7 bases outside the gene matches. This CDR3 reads CASRQGQGNPPLHF. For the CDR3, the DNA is TGTGCCAGCAGGCAGGGACAGGGGAATCCACCCCTCCACTTT.

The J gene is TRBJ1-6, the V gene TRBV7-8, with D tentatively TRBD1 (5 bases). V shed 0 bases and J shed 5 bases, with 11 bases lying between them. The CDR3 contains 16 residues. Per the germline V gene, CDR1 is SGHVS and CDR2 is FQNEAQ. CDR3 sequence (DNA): TGTGCCAGCAGCTTAGCCGGGGGAACGAATAATTCACCCCTCCACTTT. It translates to CASSLAGGTNNSPLHF.

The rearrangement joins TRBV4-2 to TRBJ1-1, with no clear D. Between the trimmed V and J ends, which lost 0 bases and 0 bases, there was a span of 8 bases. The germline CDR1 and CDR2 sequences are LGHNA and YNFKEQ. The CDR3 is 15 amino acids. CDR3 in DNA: TGTGCCAGCAGCCAAGATGTTCAGGTGAACACTGAAGCTTTCTTT. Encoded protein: CASSQDVQVNTEAFF.

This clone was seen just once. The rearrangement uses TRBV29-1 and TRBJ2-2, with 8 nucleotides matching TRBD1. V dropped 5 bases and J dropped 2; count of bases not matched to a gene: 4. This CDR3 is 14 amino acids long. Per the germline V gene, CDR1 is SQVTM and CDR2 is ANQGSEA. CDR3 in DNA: TGCAGCGTTCTGGACAGGGTAAACACCGGGGAGCTGTTTTTT. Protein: CSVLDRVNTGELFF.

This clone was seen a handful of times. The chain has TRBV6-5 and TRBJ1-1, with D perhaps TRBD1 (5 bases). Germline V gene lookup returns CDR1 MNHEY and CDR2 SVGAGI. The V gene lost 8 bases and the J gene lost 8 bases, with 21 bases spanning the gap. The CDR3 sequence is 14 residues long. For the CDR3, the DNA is TGTGCCAGCTCCCCCGGATCAGGGTTCCCAGAAGCTTTCTTT. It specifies CASSPGSGFPEAFF.

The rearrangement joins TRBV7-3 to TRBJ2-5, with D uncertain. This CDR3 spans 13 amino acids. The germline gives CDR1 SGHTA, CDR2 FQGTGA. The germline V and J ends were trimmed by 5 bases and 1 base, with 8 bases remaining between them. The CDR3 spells CASSPNFQETQYF. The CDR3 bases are TGTGCCAGCAGCCCAAATTTCCAAGAGACCCAGTACTTC.

The CDR3 loop is CASSPGTGGMIGELFF. DNA of the CDR3: TGTGCCAGCAGCCCCGGGACAGGGGGTATGATCGGGGAGCTGTTTTTT. This rearrangement joins TRBV6-6 to TRBJ2-2; 11 bases align to TRBD1. With 6 bases clipped from V and 7 bases from J, the junction kept 10 bases outside the gene matches. The CDR3 totals 16 residues. Germline V CDR1 and CDR2: MNHNY, SVGAGI (reference sequence).

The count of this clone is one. CDR3 coding DNA: TGTGCCAGCAGTACAAGGGGGATGGAGACCCAGTACTTC. Amino acids: CASSTRGMETQYF. The chain links TRBV6-5 to TRBJ2-5; D possibly corresponds to TRBD1 (6 bases). V was clipped by 5 bases and J by 5 bases, with 12 bases between them. Germline values: CDR1 MNHEY, CDR2 SVGAGI. This CDR3 comprises 13 residues.

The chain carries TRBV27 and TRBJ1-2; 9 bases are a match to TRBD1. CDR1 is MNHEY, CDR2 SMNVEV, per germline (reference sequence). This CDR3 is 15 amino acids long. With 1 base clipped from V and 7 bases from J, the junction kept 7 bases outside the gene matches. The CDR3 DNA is TGTGCCAGCAGTTTATTCGGACAGGGGAGAGGTGGCTACACCTTC. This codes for CASSLFGQGRGGYTF.

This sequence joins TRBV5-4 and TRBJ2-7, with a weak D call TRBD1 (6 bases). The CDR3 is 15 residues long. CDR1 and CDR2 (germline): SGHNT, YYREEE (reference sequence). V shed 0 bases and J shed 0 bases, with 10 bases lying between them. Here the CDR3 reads CASSLGTASSYEQYF. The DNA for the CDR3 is TGTGCCAGCAGCTTGGGGACAGCCAGCTCCTACGAGCAGTACTTC.

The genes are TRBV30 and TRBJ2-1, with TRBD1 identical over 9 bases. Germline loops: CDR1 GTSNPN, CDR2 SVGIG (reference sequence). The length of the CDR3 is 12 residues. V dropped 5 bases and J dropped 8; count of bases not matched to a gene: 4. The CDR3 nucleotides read TGTGCCTGGGACAGGGGGAGCGATGAGCAGTTCTTC. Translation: CAWDRGSDEQFF.

The CDR3 bases are TGTGCCAGCAGTGAATCTGTTGGAAACACCATATATTTT. This sequence encodes CASSESVGNTIYF. The chain recombines TRBV6-1 with TRBJ1-3; D not certain. Germline V gene data show CDR1 as MNHNS and CDR2 as SASEGT. The V end lost 2 bases, the J end lost 3 bases, and 5 bases lay between the germline ends. This CDR3 region has 13 residues.

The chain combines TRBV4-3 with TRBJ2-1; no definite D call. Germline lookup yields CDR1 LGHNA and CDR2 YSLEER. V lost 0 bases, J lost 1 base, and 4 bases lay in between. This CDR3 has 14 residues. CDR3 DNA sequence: TGCGCCAGCAGCCAAGACCCATCCTACAATGAGCAGTTCTTC. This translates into CASSQDPSYNEQFF.

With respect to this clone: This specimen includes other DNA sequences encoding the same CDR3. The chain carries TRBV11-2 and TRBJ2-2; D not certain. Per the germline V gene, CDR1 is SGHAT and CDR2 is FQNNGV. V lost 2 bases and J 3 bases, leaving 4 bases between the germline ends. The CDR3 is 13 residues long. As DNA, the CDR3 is TGTGCCAGCAGCTTAACGGACACCGGGGAGCTGTTTTTT. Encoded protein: CASSLTDTGELFF.

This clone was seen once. In DNA, the CDR3 is TGTGCCAGCAGCTTTCTTCCCCCGGGGGTTAATTCACCCCTCCACTTT. This encodes CASSFLPPGVNSPLHF. This rearrangement joins TRBV7-2 to TRBJ1-6; weak D call: TRBD1 (5 bases). The CDR3 spans 16 residues. V was pared by 3 bases and J by 6 bases, with 15 bases between. CDR1 is SGHTA, CDR2 FQGNSA, per germline.

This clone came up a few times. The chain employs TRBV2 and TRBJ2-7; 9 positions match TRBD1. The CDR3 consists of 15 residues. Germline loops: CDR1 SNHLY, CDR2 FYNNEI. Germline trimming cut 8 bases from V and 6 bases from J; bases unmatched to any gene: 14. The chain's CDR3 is CASGSIRDRASEQYF. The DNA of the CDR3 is TGTGCCAGCGGGAGTATCCGGGACAGGGCCTCCGAGCAGTACTTC.

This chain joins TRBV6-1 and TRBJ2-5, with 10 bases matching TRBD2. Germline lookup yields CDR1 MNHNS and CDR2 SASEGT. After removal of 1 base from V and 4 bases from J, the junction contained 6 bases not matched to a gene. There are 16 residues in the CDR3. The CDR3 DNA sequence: TGTGCCAGCAGTGAAGAGGGAGCGGGGGGGCCAGAGACCCAGTACTTC. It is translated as CASSEEGAGGPETQYF.

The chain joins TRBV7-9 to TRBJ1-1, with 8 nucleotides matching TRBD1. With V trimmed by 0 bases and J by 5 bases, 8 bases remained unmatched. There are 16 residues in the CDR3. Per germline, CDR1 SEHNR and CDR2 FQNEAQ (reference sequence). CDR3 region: CASSLATGGDPTEAFF. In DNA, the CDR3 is TGTGCCAGCAGCTTAGCCACAGGGGGAGATCCGACTGAAGCTTTCTTT.